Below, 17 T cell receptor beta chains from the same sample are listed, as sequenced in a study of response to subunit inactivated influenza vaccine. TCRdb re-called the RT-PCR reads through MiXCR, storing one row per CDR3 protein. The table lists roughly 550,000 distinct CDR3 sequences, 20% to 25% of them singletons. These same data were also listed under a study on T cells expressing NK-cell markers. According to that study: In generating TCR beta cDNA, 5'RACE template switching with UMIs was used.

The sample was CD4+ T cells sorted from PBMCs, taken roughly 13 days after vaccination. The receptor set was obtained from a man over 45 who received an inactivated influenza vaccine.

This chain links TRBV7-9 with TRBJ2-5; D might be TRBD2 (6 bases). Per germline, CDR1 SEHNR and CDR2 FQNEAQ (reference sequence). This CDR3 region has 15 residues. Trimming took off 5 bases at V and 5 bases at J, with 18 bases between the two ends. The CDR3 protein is CASSRGTGVWETQYF. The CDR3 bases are TGTGCCAGCAGCCGGGGGACCGGGGTATGGGAGACCCAGTACTTC. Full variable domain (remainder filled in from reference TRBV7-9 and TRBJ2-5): DTGVSQNPRHKITKRGQNVTFRCDPISEHNRLYWYRQTLGQGPEFLTYFQNEAQLEKSRLLSDRFSAERPKGSFSTLEIQRTEQGDSAMYLCASSRGTGVWETQYFGPGTRLLVL.

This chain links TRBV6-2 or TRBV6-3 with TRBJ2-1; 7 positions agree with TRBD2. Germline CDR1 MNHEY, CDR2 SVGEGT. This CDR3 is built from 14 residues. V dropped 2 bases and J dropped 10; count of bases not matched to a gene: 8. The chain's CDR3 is CASSYEGGVREQFF. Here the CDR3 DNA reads TGTGCCAGCAGTTACGAGGGAGGGGTAAGGGAGCAGTTCTTC.

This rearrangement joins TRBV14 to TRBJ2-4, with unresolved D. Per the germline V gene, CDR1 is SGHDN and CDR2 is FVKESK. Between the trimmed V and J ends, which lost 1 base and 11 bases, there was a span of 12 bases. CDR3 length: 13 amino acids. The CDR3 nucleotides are TGTGCCAGCAGCCAAGCTCACCAAACGGTTCAGTACTTC. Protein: CASSQAHQTVQYF.

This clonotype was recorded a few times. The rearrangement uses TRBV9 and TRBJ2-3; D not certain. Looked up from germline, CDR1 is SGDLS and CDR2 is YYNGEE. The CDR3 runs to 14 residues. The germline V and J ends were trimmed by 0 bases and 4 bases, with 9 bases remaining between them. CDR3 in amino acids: CASSVGSHSDTQYF. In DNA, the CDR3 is TGTGCCAGCAGCGTAGGATCGCATTCAGATACGCAGTATTTT.

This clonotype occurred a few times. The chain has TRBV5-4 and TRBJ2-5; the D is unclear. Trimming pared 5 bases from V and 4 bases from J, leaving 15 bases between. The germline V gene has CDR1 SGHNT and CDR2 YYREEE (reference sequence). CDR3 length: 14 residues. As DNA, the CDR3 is TGTGCCAGCAGGAGCTTTGGAGAAGGAGAGACCCAGTACTTC. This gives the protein CASRSFGEGETQYF.

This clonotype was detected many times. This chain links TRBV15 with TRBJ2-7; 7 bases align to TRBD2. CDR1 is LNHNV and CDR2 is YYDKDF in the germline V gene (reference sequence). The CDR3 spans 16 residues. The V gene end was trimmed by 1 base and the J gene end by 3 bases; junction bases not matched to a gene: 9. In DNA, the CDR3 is TGTGCCACCAGCAGAGGGTACAGCGGGGAGGTCTACGAGCAGTACTTC. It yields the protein CATSRGYSGEVYEQYF.

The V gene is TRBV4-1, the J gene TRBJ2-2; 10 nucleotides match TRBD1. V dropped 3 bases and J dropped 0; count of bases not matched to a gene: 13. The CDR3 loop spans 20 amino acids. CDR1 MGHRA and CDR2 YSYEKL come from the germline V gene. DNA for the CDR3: TGCGCCAGCAGCCACGAAGCCGACAGGGGGCCCTTCTCGAACACCGGGGAGCTGTTTTTT. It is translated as CASSHEADRGPFSNTGELFF.

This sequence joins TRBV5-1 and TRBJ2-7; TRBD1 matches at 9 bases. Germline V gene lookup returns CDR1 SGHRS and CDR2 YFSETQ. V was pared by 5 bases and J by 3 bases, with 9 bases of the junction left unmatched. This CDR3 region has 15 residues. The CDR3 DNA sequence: TGCGCCAGCAGTTTTCCGGGACAGGGCATCTACGAGCAGTACTTC. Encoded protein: CASSFPGQGIYEQYF.

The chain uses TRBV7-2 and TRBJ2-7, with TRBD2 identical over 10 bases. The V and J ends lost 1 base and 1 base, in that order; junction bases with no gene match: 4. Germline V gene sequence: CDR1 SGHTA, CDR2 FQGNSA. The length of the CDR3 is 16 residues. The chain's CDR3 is CASSLVLAGESYEQYF. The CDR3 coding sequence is TGTGCCAGCAGCTTAGTGCTAGCGGGAGAGTCCTACGAGCAGTACTTC.

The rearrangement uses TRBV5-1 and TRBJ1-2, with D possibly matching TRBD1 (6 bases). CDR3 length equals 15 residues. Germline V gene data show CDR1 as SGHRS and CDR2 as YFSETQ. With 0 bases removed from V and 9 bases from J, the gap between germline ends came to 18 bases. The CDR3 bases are TGCGCCAGCAGCTTGGTGGCAGGGGCAGGGGAGAGCTACACCTTC. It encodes CASSLVAGAGESYTF. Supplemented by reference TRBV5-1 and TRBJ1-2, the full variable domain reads KAGVTQTPRYLIKTRGQQVTLSCSPISGHRSVSWYQQTPGQGLQFLFEYFSETQRNKGNFPGRFSGRQFSNSRSEMNVSTLELGDSALYLCASSLVAGAGESYTFGSGTRLTVV.

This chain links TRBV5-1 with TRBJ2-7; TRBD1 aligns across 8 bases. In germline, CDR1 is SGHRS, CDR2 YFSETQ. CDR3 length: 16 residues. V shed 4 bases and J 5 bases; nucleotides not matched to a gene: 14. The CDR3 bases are TGCGCCAGCAGCGACCAGGGGGCGCATCTTGATAACGAGCAGTACTTC. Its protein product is CASSDQGAHLDNEQYF.

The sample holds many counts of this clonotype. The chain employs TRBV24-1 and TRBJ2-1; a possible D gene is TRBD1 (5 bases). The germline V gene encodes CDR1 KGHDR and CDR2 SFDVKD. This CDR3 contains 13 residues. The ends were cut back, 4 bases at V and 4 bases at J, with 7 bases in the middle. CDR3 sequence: CATSEDTYNEQFF. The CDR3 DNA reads TGTGCCACCAGTGAGGACACTTACAATGAGCAGTTCTTC.

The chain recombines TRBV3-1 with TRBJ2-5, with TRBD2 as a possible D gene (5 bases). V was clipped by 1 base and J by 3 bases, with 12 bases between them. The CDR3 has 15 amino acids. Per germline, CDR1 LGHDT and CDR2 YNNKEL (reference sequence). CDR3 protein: CASSQGLADKETQYF. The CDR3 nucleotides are TGTGCCAGCAGCCAAGGCCTAGCTGACAAAGAGACCCAGTACTTC.

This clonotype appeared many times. The CDR3 region has the DNA TGTGCCAGCAGCTTAGTCGCGGGACTAGCGGGTGATGAATTCTCCTACAATGAGCAGTTCTTC. Amino acid sequence: CASSLVAGLAGDEFSYNEQFF. The chain recombines TRBV7-2 with TRBJ2-1; 12 bases are a match to TRBD2. The CDR3 extends over 21 amino acids. V shed 1 base, J shed 0 bases, and the junction held 13 bases outside the gene matches. Germline assignment: CDR1 SGHTA and CDR2 FQGNSA.

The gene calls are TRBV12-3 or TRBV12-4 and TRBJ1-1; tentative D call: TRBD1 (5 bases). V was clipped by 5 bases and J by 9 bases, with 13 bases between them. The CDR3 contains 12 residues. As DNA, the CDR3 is TGTGCCAGCAGTATTGGGACGGCCAAAGCTTTCTTT. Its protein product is CASSIGTAKAFF.

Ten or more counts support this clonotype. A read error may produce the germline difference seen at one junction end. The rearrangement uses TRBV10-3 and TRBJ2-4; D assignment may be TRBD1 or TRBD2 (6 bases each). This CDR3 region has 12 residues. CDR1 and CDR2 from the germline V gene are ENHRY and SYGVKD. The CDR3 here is CAISGQSGGLTF. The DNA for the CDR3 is TGTGCCATCAGTGGACAGTCCGGGGGCCTTACCTTC.

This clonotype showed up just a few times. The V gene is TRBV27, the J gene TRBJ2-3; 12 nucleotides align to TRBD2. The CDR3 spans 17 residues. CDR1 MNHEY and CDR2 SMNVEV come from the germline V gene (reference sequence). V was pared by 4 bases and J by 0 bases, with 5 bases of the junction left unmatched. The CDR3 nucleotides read TGTGCCAGCAGTTCCACTAGCGGGGGGTTTAGCACAGATACGCAGTATTTT. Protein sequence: CASSSTSGGFSTDTQYF.